A selection of T cell receptor beta chains follows, all from one sample in a study of cytotoxic CD8 clonotypes in ibrutinib-treated CLL. Generated by immunoSEQ multiplex PCR, the TCRdb table keeps only in-frame clones and is missing some. The data contain more than 150,000 clones, approximately 68% of them seen just once; the ten biggest clones take up around an eighth. The sequences come from PBMCs, collected after 24 months of ibrutinib treatment. The origin of the receptors is a human donor with chronic lymphocytic leukemia. Both conserved end residues are part of each CDR3. D genes are given only for firm matches. Clone size is stated in some rows and not others, as once, few, many or a class when expanded.

V gene	D gene	J gene	clone size	CDR3 protein	CDR3 DNA
TRBV4-2	TRBD1	TRBJ1-4	NA	CASSQSQGATNEKLFF	TGTGCCAGCAGCCAGAGTCAGGGGGCAACTAATGAAAAACTGTTTTTT
TRBV15	NA	TRBJ2-7	NA	CATSRVKSSYEQYF	TGTGCCACCAGCAGGGTAAAGAGCTCCTACGAGCAGTACTTC
TRBV7-2	NA	TRBJ1-1	NA	CASTQNTEAFF	TGTGCCAGCACCCAAAACACTGAAGCTTTCTTT
TRBV5-4	NA	TRBJ2-7	NA	CASSPRGGASYEQYF	TGTGCCAGCAGCCCCAGAGGGGGAGCATCCTACGAGCAGTACTTC
TRBV25-1	NA	TRBJ2-3	NA	CASSYLATDTQYF	TGTGCCAGCAGCTACCTGGCCACAGATACGCAGTATTTT
TRBV5-1	TRBD2	TRBJ2-7	NA	CASSPQVAGDSEQYF	TGCGCCAGCAGCCCCCAGGTGGCGGGAGATAGCGAGCAGTACTTC
TRBV19	TRBD1	TRBJ1-2	NA	CASSKRTGVDYGYTF	TGTGCCAGTAGTAAACGGACAGGGGTTGACTATGGCTACACCTTC
TRBV5-1	NA	TRBJ2-7	NA	CASSLAGVPGEQYF	TGCGCCAGCAGCTTGGCGGGAGTGCCTGGCGAGCAGTACTTC
TRBV7-2	TRBD2	TRBJ2-3	NA	CASSLRGARDTQYF	TGTGCCAGCAGCTTGCGGGGGGCGAGGGATACGCAGTATTTT
TRBV11-2	TRBD2	TRBJ2-7	few	CASSLGTSVYEQYF	TGTGCCAGCAGCTTAGGGACTAGCGTCTACGAGCAGTACTTC
TRBV5-1	NA	TRBJ1-1	NA	CASRSGLNTEAFF	TGCGCCAGCAGATCGGGACTGAACACTGAAGCTTTCTTT
TRBV7-5	NA	TRBJ2-3	NA	CVRSLVCLAGTSTDTQYF	TGTGTCAGAAGCTTAGTTTGCCTAGCGGGAACTAGCACAGATACGCAGTATTTT
TRBV7-8	NA	TRBJ1-1	NA	CASSLVSGFTEAFF	TGTGCCAGCAGCTTAGTTTCGGGGTTCACTGAAGCTTTCTTT
TRBV11-2	TRBD2	TRBJ2-3	NA	CASNNLAGSSTDTQYF	TGTGCCAGCAACAATCTAGCGGGCTCTAGCACAGATACGCAGTATTTT
TRBV2	NA	TRBJ1-4	few	CASRQETKLFF	TGTGCCAGCAGACAAGAAACAAAACTGTTTTTT
TRBV18	TRBD2	TRBJ2-5	few	CASSPQNSGRAWETQYF	TGTGCCAGCTCACCACAGAATAGCGGGAGGGCCTGGGAGACCCAGTACTTC
TRBV28	TRBD1	TRBJ1-1	few	CASSLEGAGPMNTEAFF	TGTGCCAGCAGTTTAGAGGGGGCAGGACCCATGAACACTGAAGCTTTCTTT
TRBV4-1	TRBD2	TRBJ2-1	once	CASSPGTSGRRVHNEQFF	TGCGCCAGCAGCCCCGGGACTAGCGGGAGAAGGGTCCACAATGAGCAGTTCTTC
TRBV7-6	NA	TRBJ2-1	NA	CASSLRLAGQGWGEQFF	TGTGCCAGCAGCTTAAGGCTAGCGGGACAGGGGTGGGGTGAGCAGTTCTTC
TRBV7-2	NA	TRBJ1-1	NA	CASSSRAVNTEAFF	TGTGCCAGCAGCTCGAGGGCAGTGAACACTGAAGCTTTCTTT
TRBV6-5	NA	TRBJ2-7	once	CASSPGYQSSYEQYF	TGTGCCAGCAGTCCCGGGTACCAGAGCTCCTACGAGCAGTACTTC
TRBV29-1	NA	TRBJ2-1	NA	CSVVRNEQFF	TGCAGCGTTGTTCGGAATGAGCAGTTCTTC
TRBV10-3	TRBD1	TRBJ2-7	NA	CAISEVRTGDEQYF	TGTGCCATCAGTGAGGTTAGGACAGGGGACGAGCAGTACTTC
TRBV7-9	TRBD2	TRBJ2-7	NA	CASRGLAGDGYEQYF	TGTGCCAGCAGGGGACTAGCGGGAGATGGTTACGAGCAGTACTTC
TRBV5-5	NA	TRBJ2-7	NA	CASSLVGVPSYEQYF	TGTGCCAGCAGCTTGGTAGGGGTGCCCTCCTACGAGCAGTACTTC
TRBV12-5	TRBD2	TRBJ2-7	once	CASGLVYTSGGWDEQYF	TGTGCTAGTGGTTTGGTTTATACGTCGGGAGGTTGGGACGAGCAGTACTTC
TRBV27	NA	TRBJ2-5	once	CASSSPPDLGETQYF	TGTGCCAGCAGCTCCCCACCGGACCTGGGCGAGACCCAGTACTTC
TRBV4-3	TRBD2	TRBJ2-7	NA	CASSPLAGGPPEQYF	TGCGCCAGCAGCCCCTTAGCGGGAGGGCCACCCGAGCAGTACTTC
TRBV28	TRBD2	TRBJ2-3	few	CASSLGGGRRGMWHTDTQYF	TGTGCCAGCAGTCTCGGTGGCGGGAGGAGGGGTATGTGGCACACAGATACGCAGTATTTT
TRBV5-1	NA	TRBJ1-2	once	CASSQTVEAGYTF	TGCGCCAGCAGCCAGACAGTTGAGGCGGGCTACACCTTC
TRBV19	NA	TRBJ1-2	few	CASRPEGRDYGYTF	TGTGCCAGTAGGCCAGAGGGGCGCGACTATGGCTACACCTTC
TRBV7-2	NA	TRBJ2-7	NA	CASSPSLQGTYEQYF	TGTGCCAGCAGCCCCTCGCTGCAGGGAACCTACGAGCAGTACTTC
TRBV5-1	TRBD2	TRBJ2-1	NA	CASSREPSGSSYNEQFF	TGCGCCAGCAGCCGCGAACCCAGCGGGAGCTCCTACAATGAGCAGTTCTTC
TRBV7-8	TRBD1	TRBJ2-7	few	CASSLADRGSYEQYF	TGTGCCAGCAGCTTAGCAGACAGGGGGTCATACGAGCAGTACTTC
TRBV27	NA	TRBJ1-5	NA	CASSYGGIQPQHF	TGTGCCAGCAGTTACGGAGGGATCCAGCCCCAGCATTTT
TRBV2	NA	TRBJ1-1	NA	CASRSDGNTEAFF	TGTGCCAGCAGGTCAGACGGGAACACTGAAGCTTTCTTT
TRBV28	TRBD2	TRBJ2-3	NA	CASSPPFSGSTDTQYF	TGTGCCAGCAGTCCCCCTTTTAGCGGGAGTACAGATACGCAGTATTTT
TRBV15	NA	TRBJ1-3	few	CATSRGVNSGNTIYF	TGTGCCACCAGCCGGGGGGTTAACTCTGGAAACACCATATATTTT
TRBV27	NA	TRBJ2-3	NA	CASSLSLTLGPYTDTQYF	TGTGCCAGCAGTTTATCGTTAACCTTAGGGCCGTACACAGATACGCAGTATTTT
TRBV4-1	NA	TRBJ1-2	NA	CASRAAVGQPTRGYGYTF	TGCGCCAGCAGGGCGGCTGTAGGGCAGCCAACACGGGGCTATGGCTACACCTTC
TRBV28	TRBD1	TRBJ1-5	once	CASSFRDRGEGNQPQHF	TGTGCCAGCAGTTTCCGGGACAGGGGAGAGGGCAATCAGCCCCAGCATTTT
TRBV5-1	NA	TRBJ2-7	NA	CASSFGTLGWYF	TGCGCCAGCAGCTTCGGGACCCTAGGGTGGTACTTC
TRBV10-3	NA	TRBJ2-7	NA	CAISEPPNYEQYF	TGTGCCATCAGTGAGCCCCCCAACTACGAGCAGTACTTC
TRBV20-1	NA	TRBJ2-1	NA	CSARQTEQFF	TGCAGTGCTAGGCAGACTGAGCAGTTCTTC
TRBV4-3	NA	TRBJ1-2	NA	CASSPRDNWDGYTF	TGCGCCAGCAGCCCTAGGGACAACTGGGATGGCTACACCTTC
TRBV19	TRBD1	TRBJ2-5	NA	CASRNRGQETQYF	TGTGCCAGTAGAAACAGGGGACAAGAGACCCAGTACTTC